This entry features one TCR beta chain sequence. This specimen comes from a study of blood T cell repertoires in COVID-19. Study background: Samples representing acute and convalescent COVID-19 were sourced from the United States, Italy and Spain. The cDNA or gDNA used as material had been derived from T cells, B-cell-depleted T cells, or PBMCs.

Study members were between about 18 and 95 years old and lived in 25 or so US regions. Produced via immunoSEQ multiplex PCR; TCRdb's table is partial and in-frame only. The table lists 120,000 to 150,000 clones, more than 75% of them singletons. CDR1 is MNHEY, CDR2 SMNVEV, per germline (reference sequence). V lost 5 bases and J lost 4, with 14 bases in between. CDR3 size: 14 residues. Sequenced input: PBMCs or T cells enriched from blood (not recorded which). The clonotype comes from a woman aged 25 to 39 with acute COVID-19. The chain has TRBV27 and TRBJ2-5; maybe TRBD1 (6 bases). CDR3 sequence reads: CASSRWGRGETQYF. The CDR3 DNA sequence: TGTGCCAGCAGTCGCTGGGGGCGTGGAGAGACCCAGTACTTC.